Listed below are T cell receptor beta chains from one sample, sequenced in a study of human thymus T cells. Repertoires were generated with immunoSEQ multiplex PCR, while TCRdb's copy carries only in-frame clones and drops some. The sample lists under 150,000 clones; around 95% were seen once. What was sequenced was thymus tissue. Receptors were obtained from a boy under two years old with a congenital heart defect but otherwise immunologically healthy. Both conserved end residues are part of each CDR3. Each record gives: V gene, J gene, clone size, D gene, CDR3 protein, CDR3 DNA. D genes are given only for firm matches. The listing skips clone size in some rows; elsewhere it reads once, few, many or a size class.

TRBV25-1	TRBJ2-7	NA	NA	CASSETGSSYEQYF	TGTGCCAGCAGTGAGACAGGAAGCTCCTACGAGCAGTACTTC
TRBV5-6	TRBJ1-2	NA	TRBD1	CASSCGDRTALGYGYTF	TGTGCCAGCAGCTGCGGGGACAGGACCGCCCTCGGCTATGGCTACACCTTC
TRBV6-5	TRBJ2-3	NA	NA	CASSSADTQYF	TGTGCCAGCAGTTCTGCAGATACGCAGTATTTT
TRBV27	TRBJ2-7	once	NA	CASSWGKTYEQYF	TGTGCCAGCAGTTGGGGTAAGACCTACGAGCAGTACTTC
TRBV7-9	TRBJ1-3	NA	TRBD1	CASTPGTAGNTIYF	TGTGCCAGCACCCCGGGGACAGCTGGAAACACCATATATTTT
TRBV7-3	TRBJ2-1	once	TRBD2	CASSPDGTSGLSSYNEQFF	TGTGCCAGCAGCCCAGATGGGACTAGCGGGCTGAGCTCCTACAATGAGCAGTTCTTC
TRBV21-1	TRBJ1-5	NA	NA	CASSKVRLGRSNQPQHF	TGTGCCAGCAGCAAAGTACGATTGGGGAGGAGCAATCAGCCCCAGCATTTT
TRBV5-4	TRBJ2-7	NA	TRBD2	CASSLFGLAGKYEQYF	TGTGCCAGCAGCTTGTTCGGACTAGCGGGGAAATACGAGCAGTACTTC
TRBV28	TRBJ1-4	NA	NA	CASSLKGTNEKLFF	TGTGCCAGCAGTCTTAAGGGGACTAATGAAAAACTGTTTTTT
TRBV7-4	TRBJ1-1	NA	NA	CASSLLQLPNTEAFF	TGTGCCAGCAGCTTATTACAGTTACCCAACACTGAAGCTTTCTTT
TRBV4-1	TRBJ2-3	NA	NA	CASSHDRGAGKDTQYF	TGCGCCAGCAGCCATGACCGGGGGGCCGGAAAAGATACGCAGTATTTT
TRBV30	TRBJ1-6	NA	TRBD1	CAWSSQGAGGEYNSPLHF	TGTGCCTGGAGTTCCCAGGGGGCCGGCGGGGAATATAATTCACCCCTCCACTTT
TRBV23-1	TRBJ2-5	NA	NA	CASSQWDLLQETQYF	TGCGCCAGCAGTCAATGGGACCTCCTCCAAGAGACCCAGTACTTC
TRBV28	TRBJ2-3	NA	TRBD1	CASSFGTGPTDTQYF	TGTGCCAGCAGTTTTGGGACAGGGCCAACAGATACGCAGTATTTT
TRBV5-8	TRBJ2-2	NA	TRBD1	CASHTRDRGRIGELFF	TGTGCCAGCCATACACGGGACAGGGGGCGCATCGGGGAGCTGTTTTTT
TRBV4-2	TRBJ1-3	NA	NA	CASSQDGHSGNTIYF	TGTGCCAGCAGCCAAGATGGACACTCTGGAAACACCATATATTTT
TRBV29-1	TRBJ1-1	NA	NA	CSVYGNTEAFF	TGCAGCGTATACGGCAACACTGAAGCTTTCTTT
TRBV28	TRBJ2-7	NA	NA	CASRTPGEVYEQYF	TGTGCCAGCAGAACTCCGGGAGAGGTGTACGAGCAGTACTTC
TRBV12-5	TRBJ2-7	NA	TRBD1	CASGLVRDSPYEQYF	TGTGCTAGTGGTTTGGTAAGGGACAGCCCCTACGAGCAGTACTTC
TRBV19	TRBJ2-7	few	NA	CASSIEGRDYEQYF	TGTGCCAGTAGTATAGAAGGCAGAGACTACGAGCAGTACTTC
TRBV5-1	TRBJ2-1	NA	TRBD2	CASSLARAGGHEQFF	TGCGCCAGCAGCTTGGCCCGTGCGGGGGGGCATGAGCAGTTCTTC
TRBV5-6	TRBJ2-2	NA	NA	CASSSTGFANTGELFF	TGTGCCAGCAGCAGCACAGGATTCGCGAACACCGGGGAGCTGTTTTTT
TRBV19	TRBJ2-5	NA	NA	CASSIDSGSQETQYF	TGTGCCAGTAGTATAGATAGTGGATCCCAAGAGACCCAGTACTTC
TRBV6-6	TRBJ2-1	NA	TRBD2	CASSYSRLALYNEQFF	TGTGCCAGCAGTTACAGTAGACTAGCGCTCTACAATGAGCAGTTCTTC
TRBV6-1	TRBJ1-3	NA	NA	CASSSQVHSGNTIYF	TGTGCCAGCAGTTCACAGGTACACTCTGGAAACACCATATATTTT
TRBV28	TRBJ2-7	NA	NA	CASSSPNYYEQYF	TGTGCCAGCAGTTCGCCTAACTACTACGAGCAGTACTTC
TRBV6-4	TRBJ2-1	NA	NA	CASSALWGGDEQFF	TGTGCCAGCAGTGCACTCTGGGGGGGCGATGAGCAGTTCTTC
TRBV5-1	TRBJ1-2	NA	NA	CASSVDQGYGYTF	TGCGCCAGCAGCGTGGACCAAGGGTATGGCTACACCTTC
TRBV2	TRBJ1-4	NA	TRBD1	CAISDRGVEKLFF	TGTGCCATATCCGACAGGGGGGTTGAAAAACTGTTTTTT
TRBV4-3	TRBJ2-7	NA	NA	CASARQLAYEQYF	TGCGCCAGCGCCAGACAGTTAGCCTACGAGCAGTACTTC
TRBV5-1	TRBJ2-2	once	NA	CASSPPGIGELFF	TGCGCCAGCAGCCCCCCAGGGATCGGGGAGCTGTTTTTT
TRBV4-1	TRBJ1-1	once	NA	CASSQPTTRQGDLAFF	TGCGCCAGCAGCCAACCCACTACGAGGCAGGGAGATTTGGCTTTCTTT
TRBV4-3	TRBJ2-5	NA	NA	CASSQEGGLGTQYF	TGCGCCAGCAGCCAAGAGGGAGGTCTTGGGACCCAGTACTTC
TRBV10-2	TRBJ2-1	NA	TRBD1	CASTTGMGYNEQFF	TGCGCCAGCACGACAGGGATGGGCTACAATGAGCAGTTCTTC
TRBV5-5	TRBJ2-5	NA	NA	CASSSLLGRAIQETQYF	TGTGCCAGCAGTTCCCTTCTCGGCAGGGCCATTCAAGAGACCCAGTACTTC
TRBV4-1	TRBJ2-2	NA	TRBD2	CASSQGPLAGVNTGELFF	TGCGCCAGCAGCCAAGGACCGCTAGCGGGGGTGAACACCGGGGAGCTGTTTTTT
TRBV7-9	TRBJ2-1	NA	NA	CASSRAIQGSYNEQFF	TGTGCCAGCAGCCGCGCGATCCAGGGCTCCTACAATGAGCAGTTCTTC
TRBV29-1	TRBJ2-1	NA	TRBD1	CSVEARRDRVNNEQFF	TGCAGCGTTGAAGCCCGCCGGGACAGGGTCAACAATGAGCAGTTCTTC
TRBV4-3	TRBJ2-7	NA	NA	CASSPEGGYEQYF	TGCGCCAGCAGCCCTGAAGGGGGATACGAGCAGTACTTC
TRBV19	TRBJ2-1	NA	NA	CASSIFGARTYNEQFF	TGTGCCAGTAGTATATTCGGGGCGAGAACCTACAATGAGCAGTTCTTC
TRBV28	TRBJ1-1	NA	TRBD1	CASTPGPVNRGGRTEAFF	TGTGCCAGCACCCCTGGGCCAGTTAACAGGGGAGGAAGAACTGAAGCTTTCTTT
TRBV29-1	TRBJ2-3	NA	NA	CSVDSTPGSNTDTQYF	TGCAGCGTTGATTCCACTCCGGGATCCAACACAGATACGCAGTATTTT